Here is one T cell receptor beta chain with its context. Its matching antigen is unknown. This specimen belongs to a study of OX40 agonist ivuxolimab in advanced cancers. Study-wide context: Every 2 weeks, patients received ivuxolimab intravenously, dosed at 0.01 to 10 mg/kg. Earlier anti-PD-1, anti-PD-L1 or anti-CTLA-4 therapy was permitted; under 50% had received some. Whole-study results and caveats: Dose levels from 0.1 to 3.0 mg/kg saw CD4+ and CD8+ blood T cells expand clonally by week 6.

Here immunoSEQ multiplex PCR was the method, and the copy in TCRdb shows in-frame clones only, minus some. The table records roughly 70,000 clones, roughly 85% of them present only once. Germline V gives CDR1 MNHNY, CDR2 SVGAGI (reference sequence). This CDR3 spans 11 amino acids. V was shortened by 5 bases and J by 5 bases, with 4 bases between the two germline ends. Sampling times: baseline, cycle 4 day 1, cycle 7 day 1. The V call is TRBV6-6, the J call TRBJ2-1; unclear D gene. The TCR sequence derives from an adult with an advanced solid tumor such as melanoma, head and neck, liver or kidney cancer. Sequencing used CD4+ or CD8+ T cells sorted from blood, obtained in a trial of the OX40 agonist ivuxolimab. CDR3 sequence reads: CASSRNNEQFF. DNA of the CDR3: TGTGCCAGCAGTCGAAACAATGAGCAGTTCTTC.